Detailed here is one T cell receptor (beta chain). This CDR3 comprises 14 residues. CDR1 and CDR2 from the germline V gene are SGHRS and YFSETQ. Trimming stripped 7 bases from V and 8 bases from J, with 19 bases between. The table came from immunoSEQ multiplex PCR; TCRdb's copy has only in-frame clones and leaves some out. Of some 200,000 clones in the sample, roughly 88% were seen once. The sample comes from a study of blood T cell repertoires in COVID-19. The origin of this receptor is a woman in her thirties or forties who had recovered from COVID-19. This chain connects TRBV5-1 to TRBJ2-1; tentative D call: TRBD2 (7 bases). Sample: peripheral blood. DNA of the CDR3: TGCGCCAGCTACAAATCGGGCGGGGGCGATGAGCAGTTCTTC. Translated, it gives CASYKSGGGDEQFF. Together with reference TRBV5-1 and TRBJ2-1, the CDR3 gives the full variable domain: KAGVTQTPRYLIKTRGQQVTLSCSPISGHRSVSWYQQTPGQGLQFLFEYFSETQRNKGNFPGRFSGRQFSNSRSEMNVSTLELGDSALYLCASYKSGGGDEQFFGPGTRLTVL.